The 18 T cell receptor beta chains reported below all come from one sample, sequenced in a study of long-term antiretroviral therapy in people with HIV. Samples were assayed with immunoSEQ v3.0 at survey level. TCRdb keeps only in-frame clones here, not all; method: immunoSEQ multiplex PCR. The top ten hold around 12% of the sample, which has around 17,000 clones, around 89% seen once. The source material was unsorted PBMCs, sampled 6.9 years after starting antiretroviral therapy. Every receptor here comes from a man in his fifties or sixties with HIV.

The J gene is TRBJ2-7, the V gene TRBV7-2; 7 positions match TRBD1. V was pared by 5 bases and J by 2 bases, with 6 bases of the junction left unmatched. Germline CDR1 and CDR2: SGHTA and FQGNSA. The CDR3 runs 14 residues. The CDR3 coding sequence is TGTGCCAGCAGCCCCGACAGGGCTACCTACGAGCAGTACTTC. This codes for CASSPDRATYEQYF.

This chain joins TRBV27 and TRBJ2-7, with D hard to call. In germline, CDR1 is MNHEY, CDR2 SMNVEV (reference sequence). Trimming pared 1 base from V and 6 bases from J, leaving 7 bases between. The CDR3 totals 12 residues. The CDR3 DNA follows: TGTGCCAGCAGTTTATTCGGTGGCGAGCAGTACTTC. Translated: CASSLFGGEQYF.

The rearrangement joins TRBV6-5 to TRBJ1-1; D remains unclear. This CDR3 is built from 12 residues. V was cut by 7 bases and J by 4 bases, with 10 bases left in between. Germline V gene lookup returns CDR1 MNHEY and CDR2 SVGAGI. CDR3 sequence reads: CASMRVGTEAFF. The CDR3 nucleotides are TGTGCCAGCATGCGGGTAGGCACTGAAGCTTTCTTT.

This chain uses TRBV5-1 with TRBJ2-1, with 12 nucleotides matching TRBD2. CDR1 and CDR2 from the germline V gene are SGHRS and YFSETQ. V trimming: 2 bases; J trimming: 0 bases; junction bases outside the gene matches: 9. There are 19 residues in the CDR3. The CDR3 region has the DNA TGCGCCAGCAGCTTTCCGGCTAGCGGGAGGGGGAGCTCCTACAATGAGCAGTTCTTC. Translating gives CASSFPASGRGSSYNEQFF. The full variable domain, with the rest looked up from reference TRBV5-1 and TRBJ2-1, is KAGVTQTPRYLIKTRGQQVTLSCSPISGHRSVSWYQQTPGQGLQFLFEYFSETQRNKGNFPGRFSGRQFSNSRSEMNVSTLELGDSALYLCASSFPASGRGSSYNEQFFGPGTRLTVL.

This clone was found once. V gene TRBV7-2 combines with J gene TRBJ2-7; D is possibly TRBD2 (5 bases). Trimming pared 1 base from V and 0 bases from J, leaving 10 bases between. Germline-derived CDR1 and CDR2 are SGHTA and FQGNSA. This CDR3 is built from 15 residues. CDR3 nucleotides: TGTGCCAGCAGCTTAGTGATTGGGAGCTCCTACGAGCAGTACTTC. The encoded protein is CASSLVIGSSYEQYF.

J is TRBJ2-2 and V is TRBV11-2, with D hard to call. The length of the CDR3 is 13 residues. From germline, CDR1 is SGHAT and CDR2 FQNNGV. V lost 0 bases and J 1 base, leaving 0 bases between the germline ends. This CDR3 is CASSLENTGELFF. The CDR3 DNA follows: TGTGCCAGCAGCTTAGAGAACACCGGGGAGCTGTTTTTT.

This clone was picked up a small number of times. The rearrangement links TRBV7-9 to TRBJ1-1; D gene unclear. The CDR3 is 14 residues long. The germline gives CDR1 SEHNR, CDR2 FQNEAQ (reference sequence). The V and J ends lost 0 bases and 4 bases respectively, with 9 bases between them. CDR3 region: CASSLADSTTEAFF. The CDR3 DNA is TGTGCCAGCAGCTTAGCTGATTCAACCACTGAAGCTTTCTTT.

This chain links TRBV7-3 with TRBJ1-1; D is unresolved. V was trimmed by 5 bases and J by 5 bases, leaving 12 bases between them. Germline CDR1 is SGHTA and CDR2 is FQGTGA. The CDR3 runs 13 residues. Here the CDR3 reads CASSKLPGTEAFF. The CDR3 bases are TGTGCCAGCAGCAAACTACCCGGGACTGAAGCTTTCTTT.

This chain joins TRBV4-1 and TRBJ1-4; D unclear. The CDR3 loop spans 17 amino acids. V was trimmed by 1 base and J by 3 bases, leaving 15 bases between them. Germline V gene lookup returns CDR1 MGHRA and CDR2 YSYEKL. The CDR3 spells CASSQVDMGFANEKLFF. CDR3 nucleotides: TGCGCCAGCAGCCAAGTCGATATGGGATTTGCTAATGAAAAACTGTTTTTT.

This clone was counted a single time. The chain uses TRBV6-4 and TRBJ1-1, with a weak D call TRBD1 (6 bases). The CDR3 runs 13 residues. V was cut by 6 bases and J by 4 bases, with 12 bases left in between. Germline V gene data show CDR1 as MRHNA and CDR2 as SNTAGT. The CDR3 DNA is TGTGCCAGCAGATCTGGACAGCTCACTGAAGCTTTCTTT. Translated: CASRSGQLTEAFF.

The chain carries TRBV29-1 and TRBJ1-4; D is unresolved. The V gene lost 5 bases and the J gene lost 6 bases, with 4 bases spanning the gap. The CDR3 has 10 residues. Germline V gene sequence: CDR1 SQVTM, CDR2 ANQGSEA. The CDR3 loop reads CSVLDEKLFF. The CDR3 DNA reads TGCAGCGTTTTAGATGAAAAACTGTTTTTT.

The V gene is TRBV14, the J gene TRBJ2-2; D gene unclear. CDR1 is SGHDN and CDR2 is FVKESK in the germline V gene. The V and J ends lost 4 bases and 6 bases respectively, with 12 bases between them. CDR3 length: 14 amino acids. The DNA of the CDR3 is TGTGCCAGCAGCCCCAGTCTGTCGGCCGGGGAGCTGTTTTTT. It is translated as CASSPSLSAGELFF.

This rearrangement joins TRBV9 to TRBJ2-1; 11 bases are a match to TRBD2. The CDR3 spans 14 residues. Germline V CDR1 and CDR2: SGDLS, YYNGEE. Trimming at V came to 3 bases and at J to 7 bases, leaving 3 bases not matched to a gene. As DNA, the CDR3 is TGTGCCAGCAGCGCTACTAGCGGGAGTAATGAGCAGTTCTTC. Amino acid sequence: CASSATSGSNEQFF.

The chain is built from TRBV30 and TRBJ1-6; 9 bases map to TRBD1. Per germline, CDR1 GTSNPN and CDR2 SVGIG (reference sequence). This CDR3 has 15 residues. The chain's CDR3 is CATGYPGQGVSPLHF. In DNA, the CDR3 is TGTGCTACTGGATACCCGGGACAGGGTGTTTCACCCCTCCACTTT. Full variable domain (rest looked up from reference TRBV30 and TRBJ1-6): SQTIHQWPATLVQPVGSPLSLECTVEGTSNPNLYWYRQAAGRGLQLLFYSVGIGQISSEVPQNLSASRPQDRQFILSSKKLLLSDSGFYLCATGYPGQGVSPLHFGNGTRLTVT.

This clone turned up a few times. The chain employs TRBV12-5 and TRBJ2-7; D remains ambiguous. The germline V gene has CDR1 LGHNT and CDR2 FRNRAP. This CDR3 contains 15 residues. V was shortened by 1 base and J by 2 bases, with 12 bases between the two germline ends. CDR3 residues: CASGLDSSYPYEQYF. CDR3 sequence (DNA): TGTGCTAGTGGTTTGGACAGCTCCTACCCCTACGAGCAGTACTTC.

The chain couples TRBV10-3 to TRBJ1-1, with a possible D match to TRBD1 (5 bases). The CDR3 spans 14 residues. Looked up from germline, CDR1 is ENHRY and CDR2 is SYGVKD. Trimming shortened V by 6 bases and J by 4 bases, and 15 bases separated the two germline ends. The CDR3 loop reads CAIREAGLGTEAFF. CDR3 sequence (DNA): TGTGCCATCAGGGAGGCAGGGCTGGGCACTGAAGCTTTCTTT.

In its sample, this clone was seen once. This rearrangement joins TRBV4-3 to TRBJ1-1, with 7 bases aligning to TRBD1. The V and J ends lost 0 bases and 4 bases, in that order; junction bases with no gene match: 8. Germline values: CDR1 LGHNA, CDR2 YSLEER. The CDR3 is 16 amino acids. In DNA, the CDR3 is TGCGCCAGCAGCCAAGAACAGGGGTCCGCCGCCACTGAAGCTTTCTTT. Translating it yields CASSQEQGSAATEAFF.

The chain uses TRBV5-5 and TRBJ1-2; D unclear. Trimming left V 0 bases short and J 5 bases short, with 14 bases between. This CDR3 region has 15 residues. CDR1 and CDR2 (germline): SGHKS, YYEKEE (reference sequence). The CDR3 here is CASSLVGETYYGYTF. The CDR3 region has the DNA TGTGCCAGCAGCTTGGTTGGGGAAACATATTATGGCTACACCTTC. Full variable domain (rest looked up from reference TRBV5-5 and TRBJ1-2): DAGVTQSPTHLIKTRGQQVTLRCSPISGHKSVSWYQQVLGQGPQFIFQYYEKEERGRGNFPDRFSARQFPNYSSELNVNALLLGDSALYLCASSLVGETYYGYTFGSGTRLTVV.